Sequencing of this TCR beta chain was carried out in a study of blood T cell repertoires in COVID-19. V lost 0 bases to trimming and J lost 4 bases; unmatched junction nucleotides: 4. The CDR3 spans 14 residues. Germline lookup yields CDR1 SGHRS and CDR2 YFSETQ. Repertoires were generated with immunoSEQ multiplex PCR, while TCRdb's copy carries only in-frame clones and drops some. Among 400,000 to 500,000 clones listed, roughly 85% were seen once. The sample taken for sequencing was peripheral blood. This clonotype was sampled from a woman in her 30s with active or convalescent COVID-19. The chain recombines TRBV5-1 with TRBJ2-7; 7 bases are a match to TRBD2. CDR3: CASSLGGSGYEQYF. Here the CDR3 DNA reads TGCGCCAGCAGCTTGGGCGGGAGCGGGTACGAGCAGTACTTC.